Ten or more counts support the clone carrying this T cell receptor beta chain. Its antigen is as yet unknown. Orbital computed tomography, thyroid ultrasound, serum thyroxine and TRAb, and clinical symptoms together informed the diagnoses. This sample holds PBMCs from under 11 ml fresh peripheral blood. The data are from a study of T cells in Graves' hyperthyroidism and ophthalmopathy. Study observations and caveats: The model foresaw ophthalmopathy a median roughly 6 months prior to onset. Most expanded thyroid clonotypes above 0.001 also appeared in blood.

The germline V gene has CDR1 MDHEN and CDR2 SYDVKM. Germline trimming cut 4 bases from V and 5 bases from J; bases unmatched to any gene: 5. This CDR3 comprises 14 residues. Regions amplified from RNA transcripts were the TCR beta CDR3 regions. HTBI primers were employed in a first-round RT-PCR of the TCR CDR3. TCRdb reprocessed the multiplex PCR reads via MiXCR and lists one record per CDR3 protein. This sample yields under 350,000 distinct CDR3 sequences, of which about 17% are seen a single time; approximately 60% belongs to the top ten. The chain couples TRBV28 to TRBJ2-7, with TRBD2 matching 10 bases. The sequenced sample consisted of blood. The TCR originated in a woman aged 55-70 years with Graves' ophthalmopathy. The CDR3 spells CASSSSGSLDEQYF. Written as DNA, the CDR3 is TGTGCCAGCAGTTCTAGCGGGAGTTTGGACGAGCAGTACTTC.